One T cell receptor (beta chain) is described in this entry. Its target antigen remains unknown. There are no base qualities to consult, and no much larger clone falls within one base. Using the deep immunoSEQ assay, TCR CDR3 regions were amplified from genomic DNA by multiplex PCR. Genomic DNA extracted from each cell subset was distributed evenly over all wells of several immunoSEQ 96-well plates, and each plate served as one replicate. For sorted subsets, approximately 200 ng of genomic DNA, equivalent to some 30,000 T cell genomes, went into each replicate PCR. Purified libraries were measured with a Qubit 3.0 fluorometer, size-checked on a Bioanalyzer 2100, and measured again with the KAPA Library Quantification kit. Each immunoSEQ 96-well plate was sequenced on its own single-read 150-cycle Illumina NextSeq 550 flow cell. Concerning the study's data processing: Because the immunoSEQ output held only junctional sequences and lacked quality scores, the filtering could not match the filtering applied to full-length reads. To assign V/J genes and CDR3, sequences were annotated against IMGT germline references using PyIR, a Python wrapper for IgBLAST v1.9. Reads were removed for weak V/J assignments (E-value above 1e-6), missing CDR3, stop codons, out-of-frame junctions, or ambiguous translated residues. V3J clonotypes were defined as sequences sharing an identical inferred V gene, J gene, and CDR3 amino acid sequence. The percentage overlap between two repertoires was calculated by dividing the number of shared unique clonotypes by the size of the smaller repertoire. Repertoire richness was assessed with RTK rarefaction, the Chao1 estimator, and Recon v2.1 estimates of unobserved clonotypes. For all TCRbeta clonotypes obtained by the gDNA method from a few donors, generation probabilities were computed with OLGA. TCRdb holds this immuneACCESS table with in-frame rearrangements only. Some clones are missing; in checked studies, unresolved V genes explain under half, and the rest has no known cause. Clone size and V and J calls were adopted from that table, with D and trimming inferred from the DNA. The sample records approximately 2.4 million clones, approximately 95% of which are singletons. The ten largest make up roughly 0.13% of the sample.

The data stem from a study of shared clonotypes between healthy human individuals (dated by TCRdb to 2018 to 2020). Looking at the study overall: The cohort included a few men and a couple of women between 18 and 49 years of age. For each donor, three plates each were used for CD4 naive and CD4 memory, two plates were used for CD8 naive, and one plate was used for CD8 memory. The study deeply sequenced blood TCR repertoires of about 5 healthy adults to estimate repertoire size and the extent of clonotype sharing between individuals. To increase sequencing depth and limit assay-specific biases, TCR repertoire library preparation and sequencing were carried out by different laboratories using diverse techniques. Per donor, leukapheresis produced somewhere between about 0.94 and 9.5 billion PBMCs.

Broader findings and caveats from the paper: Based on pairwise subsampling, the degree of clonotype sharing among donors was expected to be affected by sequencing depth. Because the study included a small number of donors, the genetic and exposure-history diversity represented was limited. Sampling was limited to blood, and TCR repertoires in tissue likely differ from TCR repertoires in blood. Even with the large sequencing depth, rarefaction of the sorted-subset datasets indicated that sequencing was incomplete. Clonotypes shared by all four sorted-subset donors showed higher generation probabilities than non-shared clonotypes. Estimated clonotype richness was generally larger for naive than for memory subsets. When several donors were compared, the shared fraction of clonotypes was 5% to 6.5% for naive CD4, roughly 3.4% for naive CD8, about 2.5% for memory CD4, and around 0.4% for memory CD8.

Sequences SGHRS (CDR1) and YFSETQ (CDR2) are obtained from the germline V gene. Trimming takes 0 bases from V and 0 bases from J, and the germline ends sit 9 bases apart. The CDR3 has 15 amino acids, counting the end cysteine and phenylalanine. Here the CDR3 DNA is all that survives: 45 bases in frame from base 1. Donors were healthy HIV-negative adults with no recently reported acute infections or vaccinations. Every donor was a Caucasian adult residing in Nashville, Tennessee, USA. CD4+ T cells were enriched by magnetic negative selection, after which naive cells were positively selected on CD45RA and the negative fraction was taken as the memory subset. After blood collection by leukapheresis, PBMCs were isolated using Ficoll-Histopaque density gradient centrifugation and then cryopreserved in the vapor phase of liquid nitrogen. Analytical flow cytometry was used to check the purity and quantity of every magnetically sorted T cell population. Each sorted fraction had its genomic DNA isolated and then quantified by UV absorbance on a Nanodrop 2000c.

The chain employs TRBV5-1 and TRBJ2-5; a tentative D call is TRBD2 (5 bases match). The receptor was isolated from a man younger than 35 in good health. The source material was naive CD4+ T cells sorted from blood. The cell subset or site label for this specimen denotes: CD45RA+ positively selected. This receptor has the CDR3 CASSLEAADQETQYF. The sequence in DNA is TGCGCCAGCAGCTTGGAGGCAGCGGACCAAGAGACCCAGTACTTC.